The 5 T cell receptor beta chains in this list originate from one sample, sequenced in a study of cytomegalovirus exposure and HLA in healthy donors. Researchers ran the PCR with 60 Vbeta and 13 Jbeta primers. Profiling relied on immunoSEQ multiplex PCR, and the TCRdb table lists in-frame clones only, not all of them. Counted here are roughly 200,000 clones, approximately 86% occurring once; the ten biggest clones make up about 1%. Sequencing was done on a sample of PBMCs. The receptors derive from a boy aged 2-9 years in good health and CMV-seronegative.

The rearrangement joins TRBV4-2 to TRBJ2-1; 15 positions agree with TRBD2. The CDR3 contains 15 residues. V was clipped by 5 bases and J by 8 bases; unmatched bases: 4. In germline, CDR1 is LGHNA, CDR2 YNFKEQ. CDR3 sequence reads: CASSVGLAGGYEQFF. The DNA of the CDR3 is TGTGCCAGCAGCGTAGGACTAGCGGGAGGGTATGAGCAGTTCTTC.

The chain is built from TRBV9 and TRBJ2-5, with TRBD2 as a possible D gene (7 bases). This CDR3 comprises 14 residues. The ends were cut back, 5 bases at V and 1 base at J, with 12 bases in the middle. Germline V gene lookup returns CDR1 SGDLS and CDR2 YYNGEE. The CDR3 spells CASSGGGSQETQYF. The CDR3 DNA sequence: TGTGCCAGCAGTGGGGGGGGCTCCCAAGAGACCCAGTACTTC.

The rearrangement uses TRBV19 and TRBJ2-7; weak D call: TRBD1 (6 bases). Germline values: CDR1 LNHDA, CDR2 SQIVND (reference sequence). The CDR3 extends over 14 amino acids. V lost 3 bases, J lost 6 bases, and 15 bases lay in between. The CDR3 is CASSIQGTPSEQYF. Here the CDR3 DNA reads TGTGCCAGTAGTATCCAGGGGACACCCTCCGAGCAGTACTTC.

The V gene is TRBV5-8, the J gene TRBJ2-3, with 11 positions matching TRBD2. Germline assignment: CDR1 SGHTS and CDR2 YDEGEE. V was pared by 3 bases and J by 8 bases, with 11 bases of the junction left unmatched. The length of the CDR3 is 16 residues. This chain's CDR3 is CASSYPLAGGKGTQYF. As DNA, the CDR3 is TGTGCCAGCAGCTATCCCCTAGCGGGGGGAAAGGGTACGCAGTATTTT.

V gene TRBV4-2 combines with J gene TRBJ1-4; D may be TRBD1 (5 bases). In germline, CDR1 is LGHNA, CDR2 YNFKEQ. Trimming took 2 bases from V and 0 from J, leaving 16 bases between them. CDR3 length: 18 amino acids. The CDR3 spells CASSQKPGLIATNEKLFF. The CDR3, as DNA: TGTGCCAGCAGCCAAAAGCCGGGACTTATCGCAACTAATGAAAAACTGTTTTTT.